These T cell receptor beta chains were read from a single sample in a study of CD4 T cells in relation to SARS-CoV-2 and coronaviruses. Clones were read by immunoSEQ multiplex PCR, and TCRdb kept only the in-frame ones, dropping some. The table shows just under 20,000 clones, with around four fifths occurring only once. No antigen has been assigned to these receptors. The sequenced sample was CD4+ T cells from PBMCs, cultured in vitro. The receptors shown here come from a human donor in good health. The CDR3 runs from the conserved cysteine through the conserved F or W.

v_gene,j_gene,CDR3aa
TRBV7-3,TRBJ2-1,CASSSTGRVGEQFF
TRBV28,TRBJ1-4,CASSSQGLNEKLFF
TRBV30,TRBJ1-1,CAWRGDPGNTEAFF
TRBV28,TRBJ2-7,CASSLSKNIHPFGQYF
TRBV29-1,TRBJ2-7,CSVRQGTGAYEQYF
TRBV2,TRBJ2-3,CATRGGGSTDTQYF
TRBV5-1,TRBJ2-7,CASSLGGTYEQYF
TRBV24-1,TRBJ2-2,CATSDPTGNTGELFF
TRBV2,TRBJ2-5,CASSVQETQYF
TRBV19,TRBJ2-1,CASSPEFGGTYNEQFF
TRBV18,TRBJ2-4,CASSPDGALLAKNIQYF
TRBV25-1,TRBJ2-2,CASSEAFSGITGELFF
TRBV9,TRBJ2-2,CASSGSGGRGTGELFF